This T cell receptor beta chain was obtained from a study of Ad26.COV2.S vaccination and SARS-CoV-2 variants. The wider study: Donor was assigned to the Ad26.COV2.S arm of trial COV1001. Administration of Ad26.COV2.S was intramuscular, either once or twice 56 days apart. Study-wide results and limits: Comparability of non-spike TCR breadth was observed across vaccine and placebo recipients. Breadth and depth estimates from TCRs may understate total T cell responses.

V shed 5 bases, J shed 9 bases, and the junction held 12 bases outside the gene matches. Germline V gene lookup returns CDR1 SGHRS and CDR2 YFSETQ. CDR3 length: 15 amino acids. Assay: immunoSEQ multiplex PCR; the TCRdb copy retains only in-frame clones and omits some. The sample includes about 440,000 clones, about 90% of them seen just once. The sample's treatment: roughly 18 received Ad26.COV2.S at low or high dose, single or two shots; a few received placebo; per-sample allocation not given. Samples analyzed were those drawn on day 63 after the first vaccine or placebo injection. As concerns this clone: Its specificity is not known.

The sequencing here drew on peripheral blood, taken in a trial of Ad26.COV2.S vaccine versus placebo. V is TRBV5-1 and J is TRBJ2-1; TRBD2 matches at 9 bases. The sequence was collected from a person between 18 and 65 years old who received the Ad26.COV2.S COVID-19 vaccine or a placebo. CDR3 region: CASRPSGNGWGEQFF. CDR3 bases: TGCGCCAGCAGGCCTAGCGGGAATGGTTGGGGTGAGCAGTTCTTC.